Shown below are 23 T cell receptor beta chains from a single sample sequenced in a study of regulatory T cells in long-lasting Graves disease. The time point was: newly diagnosed GD, antithyroid drugs for less than 3 months. From PBMCs, RNA was extracted and then used to make the TCR library. For TCR beta, libraries came from iRepertoire HTBI primers and Arm-PCR of CDR3 regions. TCRdb ran MiXCR on the multiplex PCR reads and lists one entry per CDR3 protein. This repertoire shows approximately 470,000 distinct CDR3 sequences, under 20% found once; its top ten account for 12%. This sample was shared with a second study, whose subject was T cells in Graves' hyperthyroidism and ophthalmopathy.

The material was peripheral blood mononuclear cells (PBMCs), obtained at new diagnosis, from a patient treated with antithyroid drugs. These receptors came from a middle-aged man with Graves disease.

There are a few counts of this clonotype. The CDR3 ends on some other residue instead of the conserved phenylalanine or tryptophan, so this is likely a read error. The rearrangement links TRBV28 to TRBJ1-1, with D perhaps TRBD1 (5 bases). The V and J ends lost 1 base and 1 base respectively, with 10 bases between them. Germline values: CDR1 MDHEN, CDR2 SYDVKM. The CDR3 covers 15 residues. CDR3 bases: TGTGCCAGCAGTTTATTTAGGGGCCCGAACACTGAAGCTTTCATT. Amino acids: CASSLFRGPNTEAFI.

V gene TRBV9 combines with J gene TRBJ2-7; 9 bases agree with TRBD2. V shed 4 bases, J shed 0 bases, and the junction held 5 bases outside the gene matches. The CDR3 is 15 residues long. The germline gives CDR1 SGDLS, CDR2 YYNGEE. The CDR3 DNA is TGTGCCAGCAGCCCTAGCGGGGTTAGCTCCTACGAGCAGTACTTC. It codes for CASSPSGVSSYEQYF.

This clonotype was found many times. The chain is built from TRBV28 and TRBJ2-7; D may be TRBD2 (5 bases). CDR1 is MDHEN and CDR2 is SYDVKM in the germline V gene. This CDR3 spans 14 amino acids. Trimming left V 2 bases short and J 5 bases short, with 13 bases between. The CDR3 reads CASSLPQDSNEQYF. The DNA for the CDR3 is TGTGCCAGCAGTTTACCCCAGGACTCAAACGAGCAGTACTTC.

This clonotype appeared a few times. V is TRBV20-1 and J is TRBJ2-1; 7 bases fit TRBD2. Germline V gives CDR1 DFQATT, CDR2 SNEGSKA (reference sequence). This CDR3 contains 11 residues. The CDR3 region is CSGWGGNEQFF. The CDR3 nucleotides are TGCAGCGGGTGGGGGGGGAATGAGCAGTTCTTC.

This clonotype was counted at least ten times. This chain links TRBV2 with TRBJ1-5; maybe TRBD1 (6 bases). Germline loops: CDR1 SNHLY, CDR2 FYNNEI. The V end lost 6 bases, the J end lost 6 bases, and 15 bases lay between the germline ends. CDR3 length: 14 residues. CDR3 bases: TGTGCCAGCAGGGATACAGGGTTGATTCAGCCCCAGCATTTT. It encodes CASRDTGLIQPQHF.

Many counts were recorded for this clonotype. This chain links TRBV28 with TRBJ1-2; 8 bases match TRBD1. V lost 5 bases and J lost 10; bases outside the gene matches: 3. The CDR3 consists of 11 residues. Germline V lookup: CDR1 MDHEN, CDR2 SYDVKM. The CDR3 region is CASSRTGIYTF. In DNA form, the CDR3 reads TGTGCCAGCAGTCGGACAGGGATCTACACCTTC.

This chain links TRBV9 with TRBJ1-5; D remains unclear. This CDR3 region has 12 residues. The germline CDR1 and CDR2 sequences are SGDLS and YYNGEE. Trimming left V 6 bases short and J 6 bases short, with 10 bases between. CDR3 loop: CASTIVCQPQHF. The CDR3 nucleotides are TGTGCCAGCACCATAGTTTGTCAGCCCCAGCATTTT.

The chain employs TRBV5-1 and TRBJ1-1, with unresolved D. V lost 2 bases and J lost 1, with 18 bases in between. The germline V gene encodes CDR1 SGHRS and CDR2 YFSETQ. The CDR3 runs 17 residues. CDR3 nucleotides: TGCGCCAGCAGCTTAAGTCCCTGGGGTTCGGGGAACACTGAAGCTTTCTTT. Translating gives CASSLSPWGSGNTEAFF.

This clonotype occurred many times. This chain links TRBV28 with TRBJ2-7; D remains unclear. Germline V gene sequence: CDR1 MDHEN, CDR2 SYDVKM. Trimming left V 0 bases short and J 6 bases short, with 6 bases between. The CDR3 length is 12 residues. The CDR3 nucleotides are TGTGCCAGCAGTTTATGGGGTTTCGAGCAGTACTTC. It codes for CASSLWGFEQYF.

This clonotype came up a few times. V gene TRBV28 combines with J gene TRBJ2-4, with TRBD1 as a possible D gene (6 bases). The CDR3 runs to 16 residues. Trimming took off 3 bases at V and 0 bases at J, with 12 bases between the two ends. CDR1 and CDR2 from the germline V gene are MDHEN and SYDVKM. CDR3 DNA: TGTGCCAGCAGTTTTCGAGGACAGCTAGCCAAAAACATTCAGTACTTC. Residues: CASSFRGQLAKNIQYF.

V and J are TRBV5-1 and TRBJ2-7, with TRBD2 matching 10 bases. V lost 0 bases, J lost 2 bases, and 8 bases stayed unmatched. Per germline, CDR1 SGHRS and CDR2 YFSETQ. The length of the CDR3 is 17 residues. In DNA, the CDR3 is TGCGCCAGCAGCTTGGAGCTAGCGGGAGTCCGCGCCTACGAGCAGTACTTC. Amino acid sequence: CASSLELAGVRAYEQYF.

The chain employs TRBV20-1 and TRBJ2-2, with TRBD1 matching 7 bases. The CDR3 loop spans 14 amino acids. Unmatched junction bases numbered 5, after V lost 5 bases and J lost 2 bases. CDR1 and CDR2 from the germline V gene are DFQATT and SNEGSKA (reference sequence). This chain's CDR3 is CSAHRGTNTGELFF. CDR3 coding DNA: TGCAGTGCTCACAGGGGCACAAACACCGGGGAGCTGTTTTTT.

V gene TRBV6-1 combines with J gene TRBJ1-3; unclear D gene. Between the trimmed V and J ends, which lost 8 bases and 7 bases, there was a span of 15 bases. Looked up from germline, CDR1 is MNHNS and CDR2 is SASEGT. This CDR3 is built from 13 residues. DNA of the CDR3: TGTGCCAGCCAAGTTTCGATGGGTAACACCATATATTTT. This encodes CASQVSMGNTIYF.

The DNA for the CDR3 is TGTGCCATCGCAACAGGGGGAACTGAAGCTTTCTTT. Amino acids: CAIATGGTEAFF. V usage is TRBV10-3 and J usage is TRBJ1-1; 8 bases match TRBD1. This CDR3 has 12 amino acids. J lost 5 bases, V lost 8 bases, and 4 bases had no gene match. Germline V gene data show CDR1 as ENHRY and CDR2 as SYGVKD.

This clonotype has just a few counts. A single base separates this from a much larger clone, so it may be a read error. V gene TRBV11-2 combines with J gene TRBJ2-5, with 8 bases identical to TRBD2. Near its end, the DNA agrees better with TRBJ2-7, so the J call may be wrong. The CDR3 is made up of 16 amino acids. In germline, CDR1 is SGHAT, CDR2 FQNNGV. In DNA, the CDR3 is TGTGCCAGCAGCCCACTGACAGGACTAGCCCCCTACGAGCAGTACTTC. Encoded protein: CASSPLTGLAPYEQYF.

On this clonotype itself: Lacking the conserved final phenylalanine or tryptophan, this CDR3 likely reflects a read error. V is TRBV20-1 and J is TRBJ2-3; tentatively, D is TRBD1 (6 bases). CDR3 length equals 15 residues. Trimming left V 7 bases short and J 5 bases short, with 22 bases between. The germline V gene encodes CDR1 DFQATT and CDR2 SNEGSKA (reference sequence). CDR3 nucleotides: TGCAGTGTTAGGCACGAACAGGGCTTGGGAGATACGCAGTATTCT. Protein product: CSVRHEQGLGDTQYS.

This clonotype was observed many times. CDR3 loop: CASSAGTGGTGELFF. CDR3 coding DNA: TGTGCCAGCAGCGCCGGGACAGGTGGGACCGGGGAGCTGTTTTTT. This chain connects TRBV7-9 to TRBJ2-2; 8 bases map to TRBD1. Germline CDR1 reads SEHNR; CDR2 reads FQNEAQ (reference sequence). CDR3 size: 15 residues. Trimming took 5 bases from V and 5 from J; bases not matched to a gene: 7.

The J gene is TRBJ2-1, the V gene TRBV11-2; tentative D call: TRBD1 (7 bases). This CDR3 is built from 15 residues. CDR1 is SGHAT and CDR2 is FQNNGV in the germline V gene. The V end was cut by 2 bases, the J end by 9 bases, with 17 bases between. This CDR3 reads CASSLRGQGGIEQFF. The CDR3 nucleotides are TGTGCCAGCAGCTTAAGGGGGCAGGGGGGAATTGAGCAGTTCTTC.

A few counts support this clonotype. The chain links TRBV5-1 to TRBJ1-3; D uncertain. Germline-derived CDR1 and CDR2 are SGHRS and YFSETQ. V gave up 0 bases and J gave up 0 bases, with 4 bases separating them. This CDR3 spans 14 amino acids. This CDR3 reads CASSLDNSGNTIYF. The CDR3 DNA is TGCGCCAGCAGCTTGGATAACTCTGGAAACACCATATATTTT.

Details on this clonotype: A much larger clone differs from this one at a single base, so this may be a read error. This rearrangement joins TRBV28 to TRBJ2-3, with 7 positions matching TRBD2. V shed 7 bases, J shed 0 bases, and the junction held 7 bases outside the gene matches. CDR3 length: 15 residues. The germline V gene has CDR1 MDHEN and CDR2 SYDVKM. The CDR3 sequence is CASNFAGASTDTQYF. The CDR3 nucleotides read TGTGCCAGCAATTTCGCGGGAGCTAGCACAGATACGCAGTATTTT.

The rearrangement uses TRBV19 and TRBJ2-7, with D possibly being TRBD1 or TRBD2 (5 bases each). The ends were cut back, 4 bases at V and 0 bases at J, with 13 bases in the middle. CDR3 length: 15 amino acids. Germline V gene sequence: CDR1 LNHDA, CDR2 SQIVND (reference sequence). Here the CDR3 reads CASSNRGPSSYEQYF. The CDR3 region has the DNA TGTGCCAGTAGTAACCGGGGCCCTAGCTCCTACGAGCAGTACTTC.

This clonotype was recorded a few times. The chain links TRBV20-1 to TRBJ2-3; TRBD2 might be the D (6 bases). The CDR3 loop spans 13 amino acids. Between the trimmed V and J ends, which lost 5 bases and 8 bases, there was a span of 17 bases. Germline CDR1 is DFQATT and CDR2 is SNEGSKA (reference sequence). The CDR3 sequence is CSAPPPTGGTQYF. Written as DNA, the CDR3 is TGCAGTGCTCCTCCGCCCACCGGGGGTACGCAGTATTTT.

The DNA of the CDR3 is TGTGCCACCAGTGATTCACTTGCGATGGGGGGAGAGCAGTTCTTC. This gives the protein CATSDSLAMGGEQFF. The V call is TRBV24-1, the J call TRBJ2-1; possible D gene TRBD2, 6 bases. This CDR3 is 15 amino acids long. Germline CDR1 and CDR2: KGHDR and SFDVKD. Trimming cost V 2 bases and J 10 bases, with 17 bases left between them.